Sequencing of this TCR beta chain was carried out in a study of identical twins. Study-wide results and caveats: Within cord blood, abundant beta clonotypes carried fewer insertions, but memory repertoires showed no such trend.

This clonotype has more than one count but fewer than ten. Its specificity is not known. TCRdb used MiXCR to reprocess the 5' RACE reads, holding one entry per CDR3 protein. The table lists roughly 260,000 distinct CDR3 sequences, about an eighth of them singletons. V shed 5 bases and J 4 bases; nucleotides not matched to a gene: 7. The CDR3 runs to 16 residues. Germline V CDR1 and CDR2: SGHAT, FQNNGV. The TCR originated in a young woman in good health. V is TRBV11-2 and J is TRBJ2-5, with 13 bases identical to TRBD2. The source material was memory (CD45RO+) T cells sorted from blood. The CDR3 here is CASSAALAGGRETQYF. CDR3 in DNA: TGTGCCAGCAGCGCGGCACTAGCGGGGGGGCGAGAGACCCAGTACTTC.